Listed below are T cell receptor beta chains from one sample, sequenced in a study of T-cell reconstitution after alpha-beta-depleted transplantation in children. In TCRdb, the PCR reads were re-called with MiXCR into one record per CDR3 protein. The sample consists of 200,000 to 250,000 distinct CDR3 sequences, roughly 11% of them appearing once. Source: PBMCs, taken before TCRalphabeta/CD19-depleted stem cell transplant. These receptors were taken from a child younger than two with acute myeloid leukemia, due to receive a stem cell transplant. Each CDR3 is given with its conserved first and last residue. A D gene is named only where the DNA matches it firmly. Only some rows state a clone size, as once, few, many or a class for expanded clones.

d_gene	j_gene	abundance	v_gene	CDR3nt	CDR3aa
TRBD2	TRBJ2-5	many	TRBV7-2	TGTGCCAGCAGCTTCTTAGCGGGAGGCCCAATTCGGGAGACCCAGTACTTC	CASSFLAGGPIRETQYF
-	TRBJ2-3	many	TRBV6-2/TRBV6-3	TGTGCCAGCAAGAGAGTAGATACGCAGTATTTT	CASKRVDTQYF
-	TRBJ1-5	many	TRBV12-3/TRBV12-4	TGTGCCAGCAGGCTCAGGTACAGCGGTGAGCCCCAGCATTTT	CASRLRYSGEPQHF
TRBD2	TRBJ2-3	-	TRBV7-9	TGTGCCAGCAGCTCGACTAGCGGGGGAGATGCGCAGTATTTT	CASSSTSGGDAQYF
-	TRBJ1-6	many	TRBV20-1	TGCAGTGCTTTAGTATACAGTAGCTCCTATAATTCACCCCTCCACTTT	CSALVYSSSYNSPLHF
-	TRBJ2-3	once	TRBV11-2	TGTGCCAGCAGGGTGGTGGGGGCTGTAGATACGCAGTATTTT	CASRVVGAVDTQYF
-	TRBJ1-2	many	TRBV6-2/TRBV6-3	TGTGCCAGCAGCCTAACACGAACAGGACCCAACTATGGCTACACCTTC	CASSLTRTGPNYGYTF
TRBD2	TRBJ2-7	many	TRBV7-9	TGTGCCAGCAGCTTGACAGCGGGAGATCGCGAGCAGTACTTC	CASSLTAGDREQYF
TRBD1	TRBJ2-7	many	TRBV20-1	TGCAGTGCTAGGACAGGGGCTTACGAGCAGTACTTC	CSARTGAYEQYF
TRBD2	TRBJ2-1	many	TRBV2	TGTGCCAGCTCCAGGACTAGCGGGAGTTATGAGCAGTTCTTC	CASSRTSGSYEQFF